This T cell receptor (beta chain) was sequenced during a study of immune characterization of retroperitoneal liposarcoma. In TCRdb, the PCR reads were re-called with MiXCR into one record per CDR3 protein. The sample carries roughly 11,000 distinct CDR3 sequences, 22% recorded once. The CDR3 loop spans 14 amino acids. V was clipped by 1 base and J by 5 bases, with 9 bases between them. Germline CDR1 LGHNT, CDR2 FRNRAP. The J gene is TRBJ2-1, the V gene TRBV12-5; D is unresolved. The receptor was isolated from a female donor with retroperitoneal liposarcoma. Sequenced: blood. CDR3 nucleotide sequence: TGTGCTAGTGGTTTGGAGGGATCAAACAATGAGCAGTTCTTC. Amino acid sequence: CASGLEGSNNEQFF.